The clone carrying this TCR beta chain was picked up one time. Its antigen is undetermined. The data stem from a study of cytomegalovirus exposure and HLA in healthy donors. Overall study results and limits: TCR clusters originating in the first cohort tended to co-occur in the 100 to 150 validation repertoires, according to a later analysis. Reports credit the classifier with highly specific, highly sensitive diagnosis of cytomegalovirus status.

Germline-derived CDR1 and CDR2 are MGHRA and YSYEKL. The CDR3 is made up of 14 amino acids. The trim removed 4 bases at V and 1 base at J, leaving 3 bases unmatched. Clones were read by immunoSEQ multiplex PCR, and TCRdb kept only the in-frame ones, dropping some. The sample has a few hundred thousand clones, approximately 90% seen once. The sequenced material came from PBMCs. V and J are TRBV4-1 and TRBJ2-7; 8 bases are a match to TRBD1. The sequence came from a young woman in good health and CMV-seronegative. The DNA of the CDR3 is TGCGCCAGCAGCCTGGACAGGGTTTCCTACGAGCAGTACTTC. Protein product: CASSLDRVSYEQYF.